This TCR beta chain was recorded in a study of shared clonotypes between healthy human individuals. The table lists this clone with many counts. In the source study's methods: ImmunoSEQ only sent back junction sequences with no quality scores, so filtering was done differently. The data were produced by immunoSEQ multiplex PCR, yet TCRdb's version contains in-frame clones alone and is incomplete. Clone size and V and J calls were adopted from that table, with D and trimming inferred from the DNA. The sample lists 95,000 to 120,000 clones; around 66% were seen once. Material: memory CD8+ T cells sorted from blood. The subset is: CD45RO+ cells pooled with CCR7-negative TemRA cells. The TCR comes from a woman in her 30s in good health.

CDR3 coding DNA: TGTGCCAGCAGTGAAGCGGGAGGACCGTCCTACGAGCAGTACTTC. It translates to CASSEAGGPSYEQYF. The chain joins TRBV6-1 to TRBJ2-7; possibly TRBD2 for D (6 bases). From germline, CDR1 is MNHNS and CDR2 SASEGT. Trimming stripped 0 bases from V and 1 base from J, with 10 bases between. The CDR3 runs to 15 residues.